Shown below are 21 T cell receptor beta chains from a single sample sequenced in a study of blood T cell repertoires in COVID-19. Libraries were prepared by immunoSEQ multiplex PCR; TCRdb keeps only in-frame clonotypes and omits some of them. The table shows some 170,000 clones, with around 90% occurring only once. The specimen was peripheral blood. These receptors all stem from a woman aged 50 to 65 with acute or convalescent COVID-19.

The chain combines TRBV11-2 with TRBJ2-7; weak D call: TRBD1 (6 bases). The CDR3 runs 13 residues. The ends were cut back, 4 bases at V and 6 bases at J, with 13 bases in the middle. Germline V CDR1 and CDR2: SGHAT, FQNNGV. CDR3 in amino acids: CASSYRVSPEQYF. The CDR3 DNA sequence: TGTGCCAGCAGCTACAGGGTTTCCCCCGAGCAGTACTTC.

The chain joins TRBV9 to TRBJ1-4; TRBD1 agrees at 7 bases. The CDR3 has 17 amino acids. CDR1 is SGDLS, CDR2 YYNGEE, per germline. V gave up 0 bases and J gave up 5 bases; unmatched junction bases: 10. The CDR3 is CASSVGWAGGTNEKLFF. As DNA, the CDR3 is TGTGCCAGCAGCGTAGGATGGGCAGGGGGGACGAATGAAAAACTGTTTTTT.

This rearrangement joins TRBV7-6 to TRBJ1-6, with D unresolved. The V end lost 5 bases, the J end lost 8 bases, and 7 bases lay between the germline ends. CDR1 is SGHVS and CDR2 is FNYEAQ in the germline V gene. The CDR3 runs to 12 residues. The CDR3 DNA is TGTGCCAGCAGCGCACGGGATTCACCCCTCCACTTT. It specifies CASSARDSPLHF. Using reference TRBV7-6 and TRBJ1-6 for the parts outside the CDR3, the full variable domain is GAGVSQSPRYKVTKRGQDVALRCDPISGHVSLYWYRQALGQGPEFLTYFNYEAQQDKSGLPNDRFSAERPEGSISTLTIQRTEQRDSAMYRCASSARDSPLHFGNGTRLTVT.

V is TRBV21-1 and J is TRBJ1-4. TRBV21-1 is given as a pseudogene. The CDR3 consists of 16 residues. The CDR3 is CASSTYYAGMAEKLFF. CDR3 coding DNA: TGTGCCAGCAGCACCTATTACGCGGGGATGGCTGAAAAACTGTTTTTT.

J is TRBJ2-1 and V is TRBV7-2, with D hard to call. The length of the CDR3 is 14 residues. Germline V gives CDR1 SGHTA, CDR2 FQGNSA. Trimming took off 8 bases at V and 0 bases at J, with 11 bases between the two ends. The CDR3, as DNA: TGTGCCAGCTCACTAAGGAGCTCCTACAATGAGCAGTTCTTC. This sequence encodes CASSLRSSYNEQFF.

The rearrangement uses TRBV6-2 or TRBV6-3 and TRBJ1-1, with D tentatively TRBD1 (5 bases). V was clipped by 10 bases and J by 6 bases, with 27 bases between them. Germline V lookup: CDR1 MNHEY, CDR2 SVGEGT. The CDR3 is 16 amino acids. CDR3 amino acids: CATSRQALGDWAEAFF. The CDR3, as DNA: TGTGCCACCAGCCGGCAGGCCCTAGGGGATTGGGCTGAAGCTTTCTTT.

V and J are TRBV7-2 and TRBJ1-5; a weak D match, TRBD1 (5 bases). Germline CDR1 and CDR2: SGHTA and FQGNSA. CDR3 size: 14 residues. V shed 2 bases and J shed 7 bases, with 12 bases lying between them. CDR3 nucleotide sequence: TGTGCCAGCAGCTTATTGGAGGGGAGGCAGCCCCAGCATTTT. It specifies CASSLLEGRQPQHF.

This clone is a singleton in its sample. V usage is TRBV18 and J usage is TRBJ2-5; 7 bases are a match to TRBD1. The ends lost 4 bases at V and 1 base at J; junction bases unmatched: 3. The CDR3 has 14 residues. CDR1 and CDR2 from the germline V gene are KGHSH and LQKENI. CDR3: CASSRNRGQETQYF. The DNA for the CDR3 is TGTGCCAGCTCACGTAACAGGGGCCAAGAGACCCAGTACTTC.

The chain recombines TRBV5-1 with TRBJ2-6; D might be TRBD2 (5 bases). V lost 4 bases to trimming and J lost 0 bases, with 8 bases between them. The CDR3 runs to 15 residues. Germline-derived CDR1 and CDR2 are SGHRS and YFSETQ. The CDR3 DNA reads as TGCGCCAGCAGCCCTGACTACTCTGGGGCCAACGTCCTGACTTTC. It specifies CASSPDYSGANVLTF.

The V call is TRBV4-3, the J call TRBJ2-7; 9 nucleotides agree with TRBD1. Germline CDR1 reads LGHNA; CDR2 reads YSLEER. The CDR3 spans 14 residues. The V segment lost 2 bases and the J segment 6 bases; nucleotides outside the gene matches: 5. CDR3 region: CASSQTGTGPEQYF. The CDR3 region has the DNA TGCGCCAGCAGCCAAACCGGGACAGGGCCCGAGCAGTACTTC.

The rearrangement joins TRBV28 to TRBJ1-2; D might be TRBD1 (6 bases). CDR3 length: 13 residues. With 3 bases removed from V and 5 bases from J, the gap between germline ends came to 10 bases. Germline loops: CDR1 MDHEN, CDR2 SYDVKM. CDR3 sequence: CASSLGGPYGYTF. The CDR3 DNA reads TGTGCCAGCAGTTTGGGGGGGCCTTATGGCTACACCTTC.

The chain joins TRBV18 to TRBJ2-3; TRBD2 agrees at 10 bases. The trim removed 1 base at V and 3 bases at J, leaving 7 bases unmatched. Per the germline V gene, CDR1 is KGHSH and CDR2 is LQKENI. The CDR3 covers 17 residues. The CDR3, as DNA: TGTGCCAGCTCACCACTTCCTAGCGGGAGCCGAACAGATACGCAGTATTTT. Its translation is CASSPLPSGSRTDTQYF.

The chain combines TRBV19 with TRBJ2-5, with 8 nucleotides matching TRBD1. Germline V gives CDR1 LNHDA, CDR2 SQIVND (reference sequence). V dropped 3 bases and J dropped 1; count of bases not matched to a gene: 1. There are 14 residues in the CDR3. The CDR3 region has the DNA TGTGCCAGTAGTATTGGACAGGGCCAAGAGACCCAGTACTTC. It encodes CASSIGQGQETQYF.

The chain combines TRBV18 with TRBJ1-1; possible D gene TRBD1, 5 bases. V lost 2 bases, J lost 5 bases, and 15 bases lay in between. Germline V gene data show CDR1 as KGHSH and CDR2 as LQKENI. The CDR3 runs 15 residues. The CDR3 bases are TGTGCCAGCTCACCAAGTAGGGGTTGGTTTACTGAAGCTTTCTTT. Protein: CASSPSRGWFTEAFF.

The chain has TRBV6-2 or TRBV6-3 and TRBJ2-5; D perhaps matches TRBD2 (5 bases). CDR3 length: 17 residues. Looked up from germline, CDR1 is MNHEY and CDR2 is SVGEGT. Trimming removed 2 bases from V and 3 bases from J, with 19 bases in between. CDR3 DNA: TGTGCCAGCAGTTACGGTCCACCGGGGTTTGGGGAAGAGACCCAGTACTTC. Its translation: CASSYGPPGFGEETQYF.

The rearrangement links TRBV19 to TRBJ1-2; 7 positions match TRBD1. Germline assignment: CDR1 LNHDA and CDR2 SQIVND (reference sequence). The CDR3 covers 13 residues. The ends lost 7 bases at V and 8 bases at J; junction bases unmatched: 10. DNA of the CDR3: TGTGCCAGTACCCCCCGCGACAGGGACGGCTACACCTTC. As protein: CASTPRDRDGYTF. The full variable domain, rest sourced from reference TRBV19 and TRBJ1-2, is DGGITQSPKYLFRKEGQNVTLSCEQNLNHDAMYWYRQDPGQGLRLIYYSQIVNDFQKGDIAEGYSVSREKKESFPLTVTSAQKNPTAFYLCASTPRDRDGYTFGSGTRLTVV.

V gene TRBV6-5 combines with J gene TRBJ2-1, with 9 bases identical to TRBD1. There are 11 residues in the CDR3. Germline V gene lookup returns CDR1 MNHEY and CDR2 SVGAGI. V trimming: 5 bases; J trimming: 15 bases; junction bases outside the gene matches: 5. The CDR3 loop is CASSPGTGLFF. DNA of the CDR3: TGTGCCAGCAGTCCCGGGACAGGGTTGTTCTTC.

This clone was seen a handful of times. The V gene is TRBV30, the J gene TRBJ1-5; D not resolved. Germline CDR1 reads GTSNPN; CDR2 reads SVGIG (reference sequence). V was pared by 2 bases and J by 2 bases, with 4 bases between. The CDR3 sequence is 12 residues long. CDR3 sequence: CAWSLGNQPQHF. The CDR3 nucleotides read TGTGCCTGGAGTTTAGGCAATCAGCCCCAGCATTTT.

This chain joins TRBV18 and TRBJ2-7, with 10 bases identical to TRBD1. Germline loops: CDR1 KGHSH, CDR2 LQKENI. V dropped 1 base and J dropped 2; count of bases not matched to a gene: 11. There are 18 residues in the CDR3. The DNA of the CDR3 is TGTGCCAGCTCACCACAAGATTTACCCGGGACAGGGGCCTACGAGCAGTACTTC. This translates into CASSPQDLPGTGAYEQYF.

V gene TRBV10-2 combines with J gene TRBJ2-1, with 9 bases matching TRBD1. The germline gives CDR1 WSHSY, CDR2 SAAADI. The V and J ends lost 8 bases and 0 bases, in that order; junction bases with no gene match: 5. This CDR3 comprises 15 residues. CDR3 nucleotide sequence: TGCGCCAGCGGAGGACAGGGGAGCTCCTACAATGAGCAGTTCTTC. Translation: CASGGQGSSYNEQFF.

This chain links TRBV19 with TRBJ1-2; 9 nucleotides match TRBD1. The length of the CDR3 is 13 residues. J lost 6 bases, V lost 3 bases, and 2 bases had no gene match. Germline CDR1 LNHDA, CDR2 SQIVND (reference sequence). CDR3 residues: CASSMGQGDGYTF. The DNA of the CDR3 is TGTGCCAGTAGTATGGGACAGGGAGATGGCTACACCTTC.